This T cell receptor beta chain was sequenced during a study of CD8 T cells in Susac syndrome. The study used healthy donors as controls matched for age and sex. While CD8+ and CD4+ T cells were isolated negatively, TEMRA cells were enriched by FACS. The V end was cut by 3 bases, the J end by 2 bases, with 8 bases between. The CDR3 loop spans 15 amino acids. Germline V gene data show CDR1 as MDHEN and CDR2 as SYDVKM. Reverse transcription of about 0.45 to 1 ug RNA was performed with random hexamers. TCRdb re-derived calls from the immunoSEQ multiplex PCR reads in MiXCR, one entry per CDR3 protein. Among about 80,000 distinct CDR3 sequences listed, approximately 94% were seen once.

Material: CD8+ T cells from PBMCs. This receptor was identified in a human donor in good health. The chain employs TRBV28 and TRBJ2-6, with D possibly matching TRBD1 (5 bases). This CDR3 reads CASSFLGPGANVLTF. The DNA for the CDR3 is TGTGCCAGCAGTTTCCTGGGGCCTGGGGCCAACGTCCTGACTTTC.